The TCR beta chain described here comes from a study of STAT3 mutations in large granular lymphocyte leukemia. General study points: At least one immunodominant TCR beta clonotype appeared in every T-cell large granular lymphocyte leukemia patient. Variable sampling intervals and differing treatment regimens complicated linking therapy response to TCR clonal burden changes. Suggested: STAT3 mutation was not the ancestral event for these clonal expansions.

On this clone itself: Antigen specificity is unknown.

The CDR3 is 19 amino acids. V shed 5 bases and J 5 bases; nucleotides not matched to a gene: 22. CDR1 is PRHDT and CDR2 is FYEKMQ in the germline V gene (reference sequence). Sequencing used immunoSEQ multiplex PCR; TCRdb keeps in-frame clones, though not all of them. The table lists roughly 11,000 clones, about three quarters of them singletons. This chain uses TRBV13 with TRBJ2-7, with 9 bases fitting TRBD2. The sequence was obtained from a man between 60 and 75 years old with T-cell large granular lymphocyte leukemia. Some clones in this sample may be carry-over from other donors' samples. The specimen sequenced was peripheral blood mononuclear cells. The CDR3 DNA follows: TGTGCCAGCAGCGCATTGGGACCGTCCGGACTAGCGCGGCCCCACGAGCAGTACTTC. Its protein product is CASSALGPSGLARPHEQYF. Full variable domain (rest looked up from reference TRBV13 and TRBJ2-7): AAGVIQSPRHLIKEKRETATLKCYPIPRHDTVYWYQQGPGQDPQFLISFYEKMQSDKGSIPDRFSAQQFSDYHSELNMSSLELGDSALYFCASSALGPSGLARPHEQYFGPGTRLTVT.